Listed below are T cell receptor beta chains from one sample, sequenced in a study of blood T cell repertoires in COVID-19. The repertoire was sequenced with immunoSEQ multiplex PCR; TCRdb's copy has only in-frame clones and lacks some. The table lists 110,000 to 150,000 clones, about 76% of them singletons, with 8.2% in the top ten. The sequenced sample consisted of peripheral blood. These receptors all stem from a human donor in a cohort sampled during active COVID-19. Each CDR3 is given with its conserved first and last residue. Fields, in order: CDR3 length, V gene, J gene, CDR3 protein.

>14|TRBV11-1|TRBJ2-5
CASSFRGFQETQYF
>14|TRBV18|TRBJ1-1
CASSPVDKNTEAFF
>14|TRBV7-2|TRBJ2-7
CASSPRLAGVEQYF
>15|TRBV9|TRBJ1-5
CASGAGQSSNQPQHF
>15|TRBV5-1|TRBJ2-2
CASSSRAANTGELFF
>13|TRBV12-5|TRBJ2-1
CASGRGGNNEQFF
>15|TRBV19|TRBJ1-3
CASSFQGASGNTIYF
>14|TRBV7-3|TRBJ1-6
CEAEGQVPNSPLHF
>11|TRBV20-1|TRBJ2-1
CSALARNEQFF
>16|TRBV24-1|TRBJ2-3
CATSDFRGGAADTQYF
>16|TRBV7-8|TRBJ1-5
CASSSWTGLGNQPQHF
>13|TRBV27|TRBJ1-6
CARGTGHDSPLHF
>13|TRBV6-6|TRBJ2-7
CASSPTASYEQYF
>15|TRBV7-8|TRBJ2-7
CASSLRLGQAYEQYF
>14|TRBV10-3|TRBJ1-5
CAISDPPGNQPQHF
>16|TRBV5-1|TRBJ2-7
CASSRGGLAGGGEQYF
>15|TRBV28|TRBJ2-5
CASNTFAGTGETQYF
>13|TRBV10-3|TRBJ2-1
CAISDSSRFEQFF
>13|TRBV5-6|TRBJ1-1
CASSRRVNTEAFF
>17|TRBV5-6|TRBJ2-5
CASSAPGLAGAAETQYF
>15|TRBV27|TRBJ2-7
CASSGRDRGLDEQYF
>14|TRBV11-2|TRBJ2-2
CASSGSPNTGELFF
>14|TRBV4-3|TRBJ2-7
CASSQVGRGAEQYF
>15|TRBV2|TRBJ1-3
CASSETRGSGNTIYF
>14|TRBV6-5|TRBJ2-7
CASIGSLTTYEQYF
>15|TRBV28|TRBJ2-1
CASSLGGAGDNEQFF
>16|TRBV5-1|TRBJ2-5
CASSFPLTNYQETQYF
>20|TRBV4-3|TRBJ2-7
CASSQDVTTGGDTQPYEQYF
>15|TRBV4-1|TRBJ1-5
CASSQGDGGHQPQHF
>16|TRBV28|TRBJ2-7
CASSLLGTGGHYGQYF
>13|TRBV7-9|TRBJ1-1
CASSLSGQTEAFF
>15|TRBV5-4|TRBJ2-5
CASSPAGVGQETQYF
>21|TRBV9|TRBJ1-6
CASSVGDGRESPRSYNSPLHF
>16|TRBV24-1|TRBJ2-3
CATSDSRDRNTDTQYF
>16|TRBV5-1|TRBJ1-1
CASSLGQGLSNTEAFF
>16|TRBV15|TRBJ2-3
CATSRGLAESTDTQYF
>18|TRBV29-1|TRBJ1-5
CSVEIPGLSFDGNQPQHF
>13|TRBV11-2|TRBJ1-2
CASSLKGAYGYTF
>15|TRBV7-2|TRBJ1-2
CASSLAPDRGDGYTF
>13|TRBV5-1|TRBJ2-2
CASSPPSTGELFF
>15|TRBV5-1|TRBJ2-7
CASSLVTGGIYEQYF
>15|TRBV5-1|TRBJ2-7
CASSDLSGTGEEQYF
>18|TRBV4-3|TRBJ2-1
CASSHVSDTPSSYNEQFF
>18|TRBV28|TRBJ2-3
CASSLRIDSGGSTDTQYF
>14|TRBV16|TRBJ2-5
CASSPRQGQETQYF
>19|TRBV4-2|TRBJ1-6
CASSQNLRRDSSYNSPLHF
>16|TRBV28|TRBJ2-1
CASSPGGAGGFNEQFF
>13|TRBV12-3/TRBV12-4|TRBJ1-1
CASLARESTEAFF
>14|TRBV10-2|TRBJ2-7
CATSLREHSYEQYF
>16|TRBV3-1/TRBV3-2|TRBJ2-4
CASSRLAGIAKNIQYF
>15|TRBV19|TRBJ1-1
CASSTTGGAETEAFF
>15|TRBV7-2|TRBJ2-3
CASSSTGMFTDTQYF
>16|TRBV28|TRBJ2-7
CASSNRPGQGTYEQYF